This T cell receptor beta chain was recovered during a study of blood T cell repertoires in COVID-19. About the research overall: Sources were T cells, B-cell-depleted T cells, or PBMCs; the material itself was cDNA or gDNA.

Recruitment covered some 25 US areas and drew participants whose ages spanned 18 to 89 years. Trimming shortened V by 6 bases and J by 7 bases, and 7 bases separated the two germline ends. Germline values: CDR1 MNHEY, CDR2 SVGAGI. The CDR3 spans 12 residues. Only one count was recorded for this clone. Source study methods: Amplification of reference gene primers provided the estimated nucleated cell counts. Only in-frame clones appear in the TCRdb table, and some are missing; sequencing was by immunoSEQ multiplex PCR. V, J and clone size derive from that table, while D and trimming were established from the DNA sequence. The sample records about 300,000 clones, over 75% being singletons.

The genes are TRBV6-5 and TRBJ1-6, with no clear D. The sequencing sample was made of PBMCs or T cells enriched from blood (not recorded which). The TCR was taken from a young man who had recovered from COVID-19. In DNA, the CDR3 is TGTGCCAGCAGGCCCGGGAATTCACCCCTCCACTTT. Residues: CASRPGNSPLHF.